Below are 16 T cell receptor beta chains sequenced from a single sample in a study of blood T cells in healthy people across ages. Next came a second PCR, run for about 7 to 12 cycles, which used a sample-barcoded 5' primer along with a J-beta primer mix. Each CDR3 protein is one row after TCRdb ran MiXCR on the 5' RACE reads. This sample has 600,000 to 1,000,000 distinct CDR3 sequences, with nearly 60% found just once. Material for sequencing was blood. These receptors were taken from a man aged 25 to 40 in good health.

The chain combines TRBV7-2 with TRBJ2-7, with 13 bases aligning to TRBD2. V was clipped by 3 bases and J by 7 bases; unmatched bases: 9. Germline CDR1 and CDR2: SGHTA and FQGNSA. This CDR3 has 16 residues. The CDR3: CASSLMTSGRLGEQYF. DNA for the CDR3: TGTGCCAGCAGCTTGATGACTAGCGGGAGGCTGGGTGAGCAGTACTTC.

The chain is built from TRBV9 and TRBJ2-1; 8 nucleotides match TRBD2. The V gene's germline CDR1 is SGDLS and CDR2 YYNGEE. This CDR3 is 16 amino acids long. The V and J ends lost 3 bases and 10 bases, in that order; junction bases with no gene match: 15. CDR3 sequence (DNA): TGTGCCAGCAGCGCCTCGAGTAAGCGGGAGCCAGGGGAGCAGTTCTTC. As protein: CASSASSKREPGEQFF.

This clonotype came up a few times. The chain uses TRBV6-7 and TRBJ2-7; TRBD2 aligns across 7 bases. TRBV6-7 is annotated as an ORF whose role is uncertain. The CDR3 sequence is 15 residues long. The junction had 8 bases not matched to a gene; V was cut back by 5 bases and J by 1 base. CDR3 nucleotide sequence: TGTGCCAGCAGTGTGGCGGGGGACCCTTCCTACGAGCAGTACTTC. This gives the protein CASSVAGDPSYEQYF.

The gene calls are TRBV29-1 and TRBJ1-2; D is unresolved. In germline, CDR1 is SQVTM, CDR2 ANQGSEA. The CDR3 contains 13 residues. Trimming cost V 6 bases and J 1 base, with 12 bases left between them. The CDR3 DNA sequence: TGCAGCGTCGCCCCTCCCGGTAACTATGGCTACACCTTC. Protein product: CSVAPPGNYGYTF.

This clonotype came up a few times. The gene calls are TRBV20-1 and TRBJ1-2; D possibly corresponds to TRBD1 (5 bases). Trimming removed 3 bases from V and 6 bases from J, with 17 bases in between. Germline V CDR1 and CDR2: DFQATT, SNEGSKA (reference sequence). CDR3 size: 14 residues. The CDR3 is CSARPSSRGDGYTF. The CDR3, as DNA: TGCAGTGCTAGGCCCTCTTCCCGGGGCGATGGCTACACCTTC.

V is TRBV20-1 and J is TRBJ2-1, with a tentative D call TRBD1 (6 bases). Germline loops: CDR1 DFQATT, CDR2 SNEGSKA (reference sequence). V lost 4 bases, J lost 5 bases, and 12 bases lay in between. The CDR3 spans 13 residues. DNA for the CDR3: TGCAGTGCTATGACAGGAATCAACAATGAGCAGTTCTTC. Residues: CSAMTGINNEQFF.

The chain joins TRBV7-9 to TRBJ2-5, with D perhaps given as TRBD1 or TRBD2 (5 bases each). Germline V gene sequence: CDR1 SEHNR, CDR2 FQNEAQ (reference sequence). This CDR3 spans 13 amino acids. V shed 5 bases and J shed 4 bases, with 11 bases lying between them. In DNA form, the CDR3 reads TGTGCCAGCAGCACCGGGACCCCAGAGACCCAGTACTTC. This encodes CASSTGTPETQYF.

The rearrangement uses TRBV12-3 or TRBV12-4 and TRBJ2-3; TRBD1 is a possible D gene (5 bases). The V gene lost 6 bases and the J gene lost 3 bases, with 10 bases spanning the gap. The CDR3 loop spans 13 amino acids. The CDR3 spells CASRSRVTDTQYF. In DNA form, the CDR3 reads TGTGCCAGCAGGTCCAGGGTGACAGATACGCAGTATTTT.

The rearrangement links TRBV11-2 to TRBJ2-1; TRBD2 matches 11 bases. The junction had 13 bases not matched to a gene; V was cut back by 0 bases and J by 9 bases. Germline loops: CDR1 SGHAT, CDR2 FQNNGV. CDR3 length: 18 residues. As DNA, the CDR3 is TGTGCCAGCAGCTTAGATCAAAGGTTAGCGGGGGGGCCTGGTGAGCAGTTCTTC. This codes for CASSLDQRLAGGPGEQFF. Drawing the rest from reference TRBV11-2 and TRBJ2-1, the complete variable domain is EAGVAQSPRYKIIEKRQSVAFWCNPISGHATLYWYQQILGQGPKLLIQFQNNGVVDDSQLPKDRFSAERLKGVDSTLKIQPAKLEDSAVYLCASSLDQRLAGGPGEQFFGPGTRLTVL.

This clonotype was recorded at least ten times. The CDR3 here is CASIDRVTDTQYF. The CDR3 DNA sequence: TGTGCCAGCATCGACAGGGTGACAGATACGCAGTATTTT. The genes are TRBV6-1 and TRBJ2-3, with TRBD1 matching over 7 bases. Germline V gene sequence: CDR1 MNHNS, CDR2 SASEGT. V lost 7 bases and J lost 3; bases outside the gene matches: 4. This CDR3 region has 13 residues.

V usage is TRBV5-1 and J usage is TRBJ1-4; D is ambiguous. The germline V gene has CDR1 SGHRS and CDR2 YFSETQ. This CDR3 region has 15 residues. V was pared by 2 bases and J by 0 bases, with 8 bases between. The CDR3 is CASSFWGATNEKLFF. CDR3 coding DNA: TGCGCCAGCAGCTTTTGGGGAGCAACTAATGAAAAACTGTTTTTT.

The V call is TRBV4-2, the J call TRBJ1-5, with D possibly matching TRBD1 (6 bases). The CDR3 runs 15 residues. The germline V gene encodes CDR1 LGHNA and CDR2 YNFKEQ. V was trimmed by 1 base and J by 4 bases, leaving 11 bases between them. The CDR3 reads CASSQGGTLNQPQHF. For the CDR3, the DNA is TGTGCCAGCAGCCAAGGTGGGACACTGAATCAGCCCCAGCATTTT.

This clonotype was seen just once. The chain carries TRBV6-6 and TRBJ2-7, with TRBD1 matching 7 bases. Germline lookup yields CDR1 MNHNY and CDR2 SVGAGI (reference sequence). J gave up 1 base and V 0 bases, and 9 bases lay outside the gene matches. The CDR3 length is 17 residues. The CDR3 DNA reads as TGTGCCAGCAGTTACTCGATCGCCAGGGGGTCTTCCTACGAGCAGTACTTC. Translating it yields CASSYSIARGSSYEQYF.

This CDR3 reads CASSQDMAGEADTQYF. DNA for the CDR3: TGTGCCAGCAGCCAAGATATGGCGGGAGAAGCAGATACGCAGTATTTT. The rearrangement links TRBV4-2 to TRBJ2-3, with 7 positions matching TRBD2. Per germline, CDR1 LGHNA and CDR2 YNFKEQ. The CDR3 contains 16 residues. With V trimmed by 0 bases and J by 4 bases, 7 bases remained unmatched.

This clonotype occurred a few times. The chain links TRBV5-1 to TRBJ2-1; D ambiguous. Germline CDR1 and CDR2: SGHRS and YFSETQ. Deletions cut 2 bases from V and 6 bases from J, with 6 bases between. This CDR3 has 12 residues. The chain's CDR3 is CASSFPSNEQFF. As DNA, the CDR3 is TGCGCCAGCAGCTTCCCGTCCAATGAGCAGTTCTTC.

The V call is TRBV12-3 or TRBV12-4, the J call TRBJ1-5; perhaps TRBD1 as D (5 bases). V lost 2 bases, J lost 0 bases, and 8 bases lay in between. The CDR3 has 15 residues. CDR3 protein: CASSLQGFSNQPQHF. The CDR3 DNA sequence: TGTGCCAGCAGTTTACAGGGATTTAGCAATCAGCCCCAGCATTTT.